This is a list of T cell receptor beta chains from one sample in a study of beta chain features in type 1 diabetes. The method was immunoSEQ multiplex PCR; TCRdb's version includes in-frame clones alone and lacks a portion of them. The sample has hundreds of thousands of clones, about 30% seen once. Sequencing used naive CD4+ T cells from blood. The receptor set was obtained from a man younger than 30 in good health. CDR3s include the opening cysteine and the closing phenylalanine or tryptophan.

V: TRBV30
length: 15
J: TRBJ2-3
CDR3: CAWSAQGSSTDTQYF

V: TRBV29-1
length: 12
J: TRBJ2-1
CDR3: CSVGSVPNEQFF

V: TRBV4-1
length: 13
J: TRBJ1-1
CDR3: CASSHDRTGKAFF

V: TRBV29-1
length: 12
J: TRBJ1-1
CDR3: CSVARSNTEAFF

V: TRBV27
length: 13
J: TRBJ2-7
CDR3: CATSGVPGYEQYF

V: TRBV12-5
length: 17
J: TRBJ2-6
CDR3: CASGFAGGLYGANVLTF

V: TRBV28
length: 14
J: TRBJ2-5
CDR3: CATGEGPSGGTQYF

V: TRBV7-2
length: 13
J: TRBJ2-7
CDR3: CASSLVIGNEQYF

V: TRBV9
length: 15
J: TRBJ2-7
CDR3: CASSVEPSGIYEQYF

V: TRBV28
length: 14
J: TRBJ2-7
CDR3: CASSTSGRAYEQYF

V: TRBV7-6
length: 14
J: TRBJ2-7
CDR3: CASSLAGQGLGQYF

V: TRBV7-2
length: 10
J: TRBJ2-1
CDR3: CASSLHEQFF

V: TRBV30
length: 11
J: TRBJ2-4
CDR3: CASGQGNIQYF

V: TRBV30
length: 15
J: TRBJ2-3
CDR3: CAWSALAGVTDTQYF

V: TRBV5-1
length: 16
J: TRBJ2-4
CDR3: CASSPGTQVAKNIQYF

V: TRBV7-9
length: 12
J: TRBJ2-7
CDR3: CASSPSSYEQYF

V: TRBV7-9
length: 12
J: TRBJ2-7
CDR3: CASSLAKDEQYF

V: TRBV29-1
length: 14
J: TRBJ2-5
CDR3: CSVGGRTLPETQYF

V: TRBV30
length: 13
J: TRBJ1-5
CDR3: CAWSAQDGQPQHF

V: TRBV7-3
length: 17
J: TRBJ2-3
CDR3: CASSPVAGTTYTDTQYF

V: TRBV5-1
length: 12
J: TRBJ2-7
CDR3: CASSLVPPEQYF

V: TRBV7-8
length: 14
J: TRBJ1-5
CDR3: CASSPTSDNQPQHF

V: TRBV5-1
length: 15
J: TRBJ2-2
CDR3: CASSLEQSNTGELFF

V: TRBV30
length: 14
J: TRBJ1-5
CDR3: CAWSVGRGYQPQHF

V: TRBV7-7
length: 13
J: TRBJ2-1
CDR3: CASSSSGNGEQFF

V: TRBV7-9
length: 18
J: TRBJ2-1
CDR3: CASSLGLASGRLNNEQFF

V: TRBV11-2
length: 15
J: TRBJ2-3
CDR3: CASRTGTGYTDTQYF

V: TRBV29-1
length: 15
J: TRBJ2-2
CDR3: CSAGTSGSRGGELFF

V: TRBV5-4
length: 15
J: TRBJ2-2
CDR3: CASSSGTANTGELFF

V: TRBV4-3
length: 17
J: TRBJ2-6
CDR3: CASSQAPWGSGANVLTF

V: TRBV10-3
length: 12
J: TRBJ2-5
CDR3: CAISANQETQYF

V: TRBV9
length: 16
J: TRBJ2-1
CDR3: CASSVDQAYSYNEQFF

V: TRBV7-9
length: 14
J: TRBJ2-7
CDR3: CASSLAGVRYEQYF

V: TRBV30
length: 12
J: TRBJ2-5
CDR3: CAWSPGGETQYF

V: TRBV30
length: 11
J: TRBJ2-3
CDR3: CAWSPWDTQYF

V: TRBV4-2
length: 15
J: TRBJ2-7
CDR3: CASSQDITTSYEQYF

V: TRBV9
length: 14
J: TRBJ2-1
CDR3: CASSGLAMGNEQFF

V: TRBV30
length: 14
J: TRBJ2-3
CDR3: CAWRRDRFTDTQYF